This note documents a single T cell receptor (beta chain) sequence. Which antigen it targets is not known. Base qualities are not at hand, and no much larger clone is one base apart. Graves' hyperthyroidism was defined as stable when no progression to ophthalmopathy occurred over 18 months of follow-up. The hyperthyroidism patients were between 18 and 65 years old and newly diagnosed, with a disease duration of less than 2 months. Patients with uncontrolled infections, other autoimmune diseases, pregnancy or lactation were excluded. Diagnoses were based on clinical symptoms, serum thyroxine and TRAb, thyroid ultrasound and orbital computed tomography. PBMCs were isolated from more than 9 ml of fresh peripheral blood by Ficoll-Paque density gradient centrifugation. Trizol reagent was used to extract total RNA, and RNA quality was then checked on an Agilent 2100 Bioanalyzer. The record originates from a study of T cells in Graves' hyperthyroidism and ophthalmopathy (dated by TCRdb to the late 2010s). As for the study more broadly: Peripheral blood was collected at initial diagnosis, before any treatment. To identify distinguishing TCR V-J signatures, a discovery cohort of around 100 patients was used, comprising 43 with Graves' ophthalmopathy and around 60 with stable Graves' hyperthyroidism. An independent validation cohort of around 20 hyperthyroidism patients and roughly 16 patients who later progressed to ophthalmopathy tested prospective prediction of ophthalmopathy. The roughly 91 discovery patients were randomly split 7:3 into training and test sets. In several Graves' hyperthyroidism patients, the study also compared T-cell repertoires from thyroid tissue with T-cell repertoires from blood. After blood sampling, hyperthyroidism patients were treated with methimazole at a starting dose of 30 mg daily, and ophthalmopathy patients were treated with high-dose intravenous methylprednisolone. The paper describes TCR Vbeta CDR3 sequencing of 130 to 150 peripheral blood samples, made up of some 42 ophthalmopathy patients, around 78 hyperthyroidism patients and approximately 17 progressor patients. General findings and caveats noted by the study authors: Blood samples also contained most of the expanded thyroid clonotypes (frequency above 0.001), which suggests that blood repertoires may reflect thyroid immune responses. In validation, progression to ophthalmopathy was predicted by the model with nearly 71% sensitivity and just over 72% specificity, a median of about 6.4 months before onset. A 13 V-J signature model separated ophthalmopathy from stable hyperthyroidism, with over 85% sensitivity and about 81% specificity in cross-validation and 80%/75% in testing. No statistical method was used to set the sample size in advance, and investigators knew the group allocation.

TCR beta CDR3 regions were amplified from RNA transcripts. The first round of RT-PCR for the TCR CDR3 was performed with the HTBI primer set and the Qiagen OneStep RT-PCR kit. Libraries were constructed in a second round of multiplex PCR, after which size selection and purification were performed. Paired-end sequencing of the libraries was performed with 100 bp reads on an Illumina HiSeq2000. Per the authors' processing: SOAPnuke was used to process the raw data, removing reads that contained adapters or uncalled bases, had a mean Phred below 15, or lacked an exact match to the constant primer or identifier. High-quality paired reads were merged with COPE v1.2.5, and unique nucleotide sequences were defined as clonotypes. MiTCR v1.1 was used to align the clonotypes against IMGT TRBV, TRBD and TRBJ reference segments. The analysis was restricted to V-J combinations with a frequency above 0.0001, which together covered 99.2% of the repertoires. A TCS score was defined as the ratio between F50 (clonal expansion) and ExV (chaos), using BLOSUM62-based TCRdist between CDR3 peptides within each V-J. Welch's t-statistics and random forest reduced roughly 540 V-J features to 13, which were used in a naive Bayes classifier (R e1071). Thyroid-blood repertoire similarity was quantified with the Morisita-Horn index. TCRdb reprocessed the public reads (quality trimming at Q25 with fastp, clone calling with MiXCR) and kept in-frame beta chains. For every CDR3 protein sequence, its rows merge into one entry that carries the most common genes and DNA. TCRdb's processing, not the authors', yielded these V and J calls. The sample data list about 760,000 distinct CDR3 sequences, and roughly a third of these were observed just once. The ten biggest clones cover around 32% of the sample.

The CDR3 holds 13 amino acids from the cysteine to the phenylalanine. The CDR3 DNA has 39 bases and is translated from base 1. Clipping removes 7 bases from V and 6 bases from J, with 11 as the unmatched junction base count. The germline V gene (reference sequence) gives CDR1 as DFQATT and CDR2 as SNEGSKA. This sequence was found in a woman between 40 and 50 years old with Graves' hyperthyroidism. The source material was blood. This receptor chain uses TRBV20-1 and TRBJ1-1; 7 of the junction bases match TRBD1. The DNA is as follows: TGCAGTGGCGCGACACAGGGGTCGGCTGAAGCTTTCTTT. This yields the protein CSGATQGSAEAFF.